The present TCR beta chain was sequenced within a study of Tregs in tolerant kidney transplant recipients. In the study overall: Recipients received nonmyeloablative bone marrow transplants from related graft donors, with transient mixed chimerism.

General study results and limits: This study did not directly address biological reproducibility. Expanding Tregs on activated donor B cells appeared to best identify donor-specific TCRbeta clones.

Sequencing used immunoSEQ multiplex PCR; TCRdb keeps in-frame clones, though not all of them. This listing includes approximately 35,000 clones. CD4+CD25+CD127- Tregs, CD4+CD25- non-Tregs, CD4 and CD8 cells were sorted. For this clone: What it binds is not known. From the germline J gene comes the end of the CDR3, since the read stops 3 residues before it.

Germline V gene sequence: CDR1 SNHLY, CDR2 FYNNEI. This CDR3 comprises 16 residues. Trimming left V 2 bases short and J 2 bases short, with 14 bases between. This specimen consisted of CD8+ T cells from blood, obtained before the transplant. The sequence was obtained from a human donor who received a combined kidney and bone marrow transplant. V usage is TRBV2 and J usage is TRBJ2-3; TRBD2 is a possible D gene (6 bases). CDR3 loop: CASSELSGLDTDTQYF. CDR3 DNA, as far as it was read: TGTGCCAGCAGTGAACTTAGCGGACTCGACACAGATACG.